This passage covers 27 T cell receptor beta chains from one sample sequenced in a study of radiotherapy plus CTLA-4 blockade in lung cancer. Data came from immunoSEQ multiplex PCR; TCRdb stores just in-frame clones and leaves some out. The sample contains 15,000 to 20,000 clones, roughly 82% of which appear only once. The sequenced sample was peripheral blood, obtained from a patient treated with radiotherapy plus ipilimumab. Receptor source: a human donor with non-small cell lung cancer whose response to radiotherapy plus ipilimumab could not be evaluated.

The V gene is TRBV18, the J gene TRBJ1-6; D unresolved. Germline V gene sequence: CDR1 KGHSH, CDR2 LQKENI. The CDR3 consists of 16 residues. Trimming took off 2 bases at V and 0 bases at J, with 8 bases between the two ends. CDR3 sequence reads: CASSPTGSSYNSPLHF. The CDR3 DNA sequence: TGTGCCAGCTCACCAACGGGGAGCTCCTATAATTCACCCCTCCACTTT.

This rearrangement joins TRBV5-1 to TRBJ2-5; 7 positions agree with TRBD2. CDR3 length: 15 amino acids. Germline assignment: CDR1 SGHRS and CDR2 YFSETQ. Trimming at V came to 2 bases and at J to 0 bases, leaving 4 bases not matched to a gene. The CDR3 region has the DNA TGCGCCAGCAGCTTCACCGGGACTAACCAAGAGACCCAGTACTTC. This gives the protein CASSFTGTNQETQYF.

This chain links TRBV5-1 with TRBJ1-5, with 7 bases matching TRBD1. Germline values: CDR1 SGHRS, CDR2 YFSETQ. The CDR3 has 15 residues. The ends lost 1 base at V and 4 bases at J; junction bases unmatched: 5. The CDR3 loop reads CASSLTGQDNQPQHF. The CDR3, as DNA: TGCGCCAGCAGCTTGACTGGACAGGATAATCAGCCCCAGCATTTT.

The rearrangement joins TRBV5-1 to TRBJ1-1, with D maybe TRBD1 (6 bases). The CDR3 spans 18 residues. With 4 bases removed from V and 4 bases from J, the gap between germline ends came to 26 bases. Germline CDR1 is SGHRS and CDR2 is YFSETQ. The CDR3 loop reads CASSTLATGYQGGTEAFF. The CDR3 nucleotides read TGCGCCAGCAGCACGCTCGCTACAGGGTACCAAGGGGGCACTGAAGCTTTCTTT. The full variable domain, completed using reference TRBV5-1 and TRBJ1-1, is KAGVTQTPRYLIKTRGQQVTLSCSPISGHRSVSWYQQTPGQGLQFLFEYFSETQRNKGNFPGRFSGRQFSNSRSEMNVSTLELGDSALYLCASSTLATGYQGGTEAFFGQGTRLTVV.

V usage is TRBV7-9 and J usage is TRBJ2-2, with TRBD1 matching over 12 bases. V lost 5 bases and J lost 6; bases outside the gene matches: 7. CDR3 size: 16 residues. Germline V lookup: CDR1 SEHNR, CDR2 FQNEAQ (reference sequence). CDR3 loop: CASSHGGQGAAGELFF. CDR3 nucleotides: TGTGCCAGCAGCCATGGGGGACAGGGGGCCGCCGGGGAGCTGTTTTTT.

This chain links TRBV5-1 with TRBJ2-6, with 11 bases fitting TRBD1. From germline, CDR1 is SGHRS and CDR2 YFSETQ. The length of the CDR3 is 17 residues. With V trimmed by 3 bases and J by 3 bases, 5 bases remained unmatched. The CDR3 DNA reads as TGCGCCAGCAGCTCAGGACAGGGGGCGGTTGGGGCCAACGTCCTGACTTTC. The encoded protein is CASSSGQGAVGANVLTF.

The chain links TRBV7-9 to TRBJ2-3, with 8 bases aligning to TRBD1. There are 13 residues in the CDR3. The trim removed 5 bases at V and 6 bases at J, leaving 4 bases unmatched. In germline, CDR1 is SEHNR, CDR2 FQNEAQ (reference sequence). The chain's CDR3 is CASSIGTGDTQYF. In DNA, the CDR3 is TGTGCCAGCAGCATCGGGACAGGCGATACGCAGTATTTT.

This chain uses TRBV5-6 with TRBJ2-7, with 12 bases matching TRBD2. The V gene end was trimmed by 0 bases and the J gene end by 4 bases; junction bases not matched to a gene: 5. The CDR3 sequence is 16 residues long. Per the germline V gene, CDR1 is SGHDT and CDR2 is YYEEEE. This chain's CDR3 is CASSLGLAGGSYEQYF. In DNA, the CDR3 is TGTGCCAGCAGCTTGGGGCTAGCGGGAGGGTCTTACGAGCAGTACTTC.

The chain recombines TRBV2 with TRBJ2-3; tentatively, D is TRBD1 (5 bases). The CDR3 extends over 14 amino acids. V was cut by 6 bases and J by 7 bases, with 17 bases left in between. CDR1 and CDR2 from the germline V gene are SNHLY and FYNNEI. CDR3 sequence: CASSLQVLPNTQYF. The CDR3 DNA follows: TGTGCCAGCAGCTTACAGGTTTTGCCTAATACGCAGTATTTT.

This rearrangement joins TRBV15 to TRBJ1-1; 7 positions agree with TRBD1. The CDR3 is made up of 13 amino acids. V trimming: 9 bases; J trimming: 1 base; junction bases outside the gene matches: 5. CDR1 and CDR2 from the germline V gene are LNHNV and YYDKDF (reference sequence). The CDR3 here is CATRDRENTEAFF. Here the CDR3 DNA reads TGTGCCACGCGGGACAGAGAGAACACTGAAGCTTTCTTT.

The CDR3 here is CASSQAGDRGNEKLFF. DNA of the CDR3: TGCGCCAGCAGCCAAGCGGGGGACAGGGGGAATGAAAAACTGTTTTTT. This chain uses TRBV4-3 with TRBJ1-4, with 11 bases that match TRBD1. This CDR3 region has 16 residues. CDR1 and CDR2 (germline): LGHNA, YSLEER. V dropped 1 base and J dropped 5; count of bases not matched to a gene: 3.

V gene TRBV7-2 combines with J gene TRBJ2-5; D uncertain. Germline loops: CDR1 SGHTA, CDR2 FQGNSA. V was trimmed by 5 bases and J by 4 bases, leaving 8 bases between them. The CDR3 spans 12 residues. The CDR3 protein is CASSLRVETQYF. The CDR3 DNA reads TGTGCCAGCAGCCTCCGGGTAGAGACCCAGTACTTC.

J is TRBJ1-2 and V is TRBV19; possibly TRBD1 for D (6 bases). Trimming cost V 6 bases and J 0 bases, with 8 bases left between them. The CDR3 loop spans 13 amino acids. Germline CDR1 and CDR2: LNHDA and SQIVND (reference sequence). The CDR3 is CASRRTANYGYTF. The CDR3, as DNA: TGTGCCAGTAGAAGGACAGCTAACTATGGCTACACCTTC.

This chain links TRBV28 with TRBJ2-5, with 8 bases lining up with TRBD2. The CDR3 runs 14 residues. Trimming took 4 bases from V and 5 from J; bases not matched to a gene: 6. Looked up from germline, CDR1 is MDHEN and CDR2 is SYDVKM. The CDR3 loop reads CASSWGTRGETQYF. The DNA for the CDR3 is TGTGCCAGCAGTTGGGGGACTAGGGGGGAGACCCAGTACTTC.

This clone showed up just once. DNA of the CDR3: TGTGCCAGCAGTCTATCAGGGACAGGGTACCAAGAGACCCAGTACTTC. It translates to CASSLSGTGYQETQYF. The rearrangement links TRBV7-9 to TRBJ2-5; 9 bases are shared with TRBD1. The germline V gene has CDR1 SEHNR and CDR2 FQNEAQ (reference sequence). V gave up 6 bases and J gave up 0 bases; unmatched junction bases: 8. The CDR3 loop spans 16 amino acids. Looking up the rest from reference TRBV7-9 and TRBJ2-5 gives the full variable domain: DTGVSQNPRHKITKRGQNVTFRCDPISEHNRLYWYRQTLGQGPEFLTYFQNEAQLEKSRLLSDRFSAERPKGSFSTLEIQRTEQGDSAMYLCASSLSGTGYQETQYFGPGTRLLVL.

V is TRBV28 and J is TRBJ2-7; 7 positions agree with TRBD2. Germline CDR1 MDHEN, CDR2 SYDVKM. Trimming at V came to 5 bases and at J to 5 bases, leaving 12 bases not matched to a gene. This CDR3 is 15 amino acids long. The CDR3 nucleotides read TGTGCCAGCAGTATATTGGCGGGAGAATCGCACGAGCAGTACTTC. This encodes CASSILAGESHEQYF.

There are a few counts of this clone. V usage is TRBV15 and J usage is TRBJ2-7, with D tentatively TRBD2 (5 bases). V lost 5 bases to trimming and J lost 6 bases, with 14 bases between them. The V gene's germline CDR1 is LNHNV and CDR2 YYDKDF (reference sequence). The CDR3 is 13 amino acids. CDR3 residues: CATSWLAGSEQYF. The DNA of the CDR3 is TGTGCCACCAGCTGGCTAGCAGGCTCCGAGCAGTACTTC.

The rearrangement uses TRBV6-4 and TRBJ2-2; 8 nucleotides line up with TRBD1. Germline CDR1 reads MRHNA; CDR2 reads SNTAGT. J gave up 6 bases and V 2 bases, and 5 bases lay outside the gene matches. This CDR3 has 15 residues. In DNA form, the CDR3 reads TGTGCCAGCAGTGACCACAACAGGGGGGCCGGGGAGCTGTTTTTT. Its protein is CASSDHNRGAGELFF.

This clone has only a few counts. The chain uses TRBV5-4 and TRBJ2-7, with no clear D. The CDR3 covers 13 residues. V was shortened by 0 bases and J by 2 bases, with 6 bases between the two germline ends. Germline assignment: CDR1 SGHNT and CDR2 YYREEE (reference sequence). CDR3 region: CASSLVETYEQYF. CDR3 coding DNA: TGTGCCAGCAGCTTGGTGGAGACCTACGAGCAGTACTTC.

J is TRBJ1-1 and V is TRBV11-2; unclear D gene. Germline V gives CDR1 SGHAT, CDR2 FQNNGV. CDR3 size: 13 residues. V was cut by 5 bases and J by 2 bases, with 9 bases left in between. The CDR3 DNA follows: TGTGCCAGCAGCACTGCGTCAAACACTGAAGCTTTCTTT. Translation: CASSTASNTEAFF.

CDR3 DNA sequence: TGTGCCAGCTCACCCCCGGGACAGTCCGCGACCCAGTACTTC. This sequence encodes CASSPPGQSATQYF. The chain carries TRBV18 and TRBJ2-5, with 7 nucleotides matching TRBD1. The V gene end was trimmed by 3 bases and the J gene end by 7 bases; junction bases not matched to a gene: 8. The CDR3 consists of 14 residues. Per the germline V gene, CDR1 is KGHSH and CDR2 is LQKENI.

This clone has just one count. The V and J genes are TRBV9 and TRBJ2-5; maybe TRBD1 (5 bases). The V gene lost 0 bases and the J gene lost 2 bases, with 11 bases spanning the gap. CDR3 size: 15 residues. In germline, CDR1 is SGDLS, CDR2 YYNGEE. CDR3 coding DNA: TGTGCCAGCAGCGTAGGGGGCAGGGCGCAAGAGACCCAGTACTTC. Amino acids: CASSVGGRAQETQYF.

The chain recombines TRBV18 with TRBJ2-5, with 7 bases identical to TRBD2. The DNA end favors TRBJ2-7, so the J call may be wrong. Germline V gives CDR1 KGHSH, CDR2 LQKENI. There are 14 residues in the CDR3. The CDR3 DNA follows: TGTGCCAGCTCGCCCGGGACTAACCTCTACGAGCAGTACTTC. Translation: CASSPGTNLYEQYF.

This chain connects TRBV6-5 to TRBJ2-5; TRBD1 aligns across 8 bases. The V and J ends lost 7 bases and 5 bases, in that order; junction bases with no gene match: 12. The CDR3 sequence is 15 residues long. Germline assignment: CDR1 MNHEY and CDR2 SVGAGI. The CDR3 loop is CASTGTGAGQETQYF. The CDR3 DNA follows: TGTGCCAGCACCGGGACAGGAGCCGGGCAGGAGACCCAGTACTTC.

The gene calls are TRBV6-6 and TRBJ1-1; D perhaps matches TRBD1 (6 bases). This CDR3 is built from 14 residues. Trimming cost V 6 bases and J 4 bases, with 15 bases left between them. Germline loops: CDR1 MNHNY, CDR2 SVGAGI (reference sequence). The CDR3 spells CASRQGRPSTEAFF. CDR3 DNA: TGTGCCAGCAGACAGGGACGTCCATCCACTGAAGCTTTCTTT.

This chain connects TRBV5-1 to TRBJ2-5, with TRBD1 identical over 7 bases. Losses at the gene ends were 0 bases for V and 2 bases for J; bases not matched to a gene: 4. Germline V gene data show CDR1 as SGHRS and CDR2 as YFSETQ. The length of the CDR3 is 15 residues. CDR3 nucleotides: TGCGCCAGCAGCTTGGCGGGACAGCCACAAGAGACCCAGTACTTC. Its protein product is CASSLAGQPQETQYF.

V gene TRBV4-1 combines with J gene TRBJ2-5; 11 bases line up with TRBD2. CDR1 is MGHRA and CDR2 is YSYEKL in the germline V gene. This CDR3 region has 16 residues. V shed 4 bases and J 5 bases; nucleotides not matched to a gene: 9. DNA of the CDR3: TGCGCCAGCAGCCGCACTACTAGCGGGGGTGAGGAGACCCAGTACTTC. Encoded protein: CASSRTTSGGEETQYF.